Below, 18 T cell receptor beta chains from the same sample are listed, as sequenced in a study of control samples from healthy donors and cancer patients. Generated by immunoSEQ multiplex PCR, the TCRdb table keeps only in-frame clones and is missing some. In the table there are around 30,000 clones, approximately 93% of which are singletons. The specimen sequenced was blood. These receptors came from a man aged 60 to 75 in good health.

This chain links TRBV5-8 with TRBJ2-6; D is possibly TRBD1 or TRBD2 (6 bases each). The V end lost 4 bases, the J end lost 2 bases, and 25 bases lay between the germline ends. There are 20 residues in the CDR3. The germline gives CDR1 SGHTS, CDR2 YDEGEE. The CDR3 coding sequence is TGTGCCAGCAGCCCCCGAGGATGGGGGGCAAGGATGGCTGGGGCCAACGTCCTGACTTTC. As protein: CASSPRGWGARMAGANVLTF. The complete variable domain, with remaining parts taken from reference TRBV5-8 and TRBJ2-6, reads EAGVTQSPTHLIKTRGQQATLRCSPISGHTSVYWYQQALGLGLQFLLWYDEGEERNRGNFPPRFSGRQFPNYSSELNVNALELEDSALYLCASSPRGWGARMAGANVLTFGAGSRLTVL.

A single count supports this clone. The gene calls are TRBV6-6 and TRBJ1-6; TRBD1 aligns across 9 bases. CDR1 and CDR2 (germline): MNHNY, SVGAGI (reference sequence). The CDR3 has 15 amino acids. The V and J ends lost 5 bases and 7 bases, in that order; junction bases with no gene match: 6. Here the CDR3 reads CASSAADRGNSPLHF. In nucleotides, the CDR3 is TGTGCCAGCAGTGCCGCGGACAGGGGAAATTCACCCCTCCACTTT.

The V and J genes are TRBV5-3 and TRBJ1-5, with 9 bases identical to TRBD1. TRBV5-3 is placed among ORFs of uncertain function. The CDR3 is 18 amino acids. V shed 2 bases and J 2 bases; nucleotides not matched to a gene: 11. Here the CDR3 reads CARSFSVKQGACNQPQHF. The CDR3 bases are TGTGCCAGAAGCTTTTCTGTTAAACAGGGGGCATGCAATCAGCCCCAGCATTTT.

This chain links TRBV18 with TRBJ2-3; a possible D gene is TRBD2 (6 bases). The CDR3 consists of 16 residues. Per the germline V gene, CDR1 is KGHSH and CDR2 is LQKENI. Trimming removed 4 bases from V and 0 bases from J, with 14 bases in between. CDR3 in amino acids: CASSLLGGTSTDTQYF. CDR3 nucleotide sequence: TGTGCCAGCTCACTCCTCGGCGGGACTAGCACAGATACGCAGTATTTT.

The chain couples TRBV6-1 to TRBJ2-7, with D maybe TRBD1 (8 bases). Germline-derived CDR1 and CDR2 are MNHNS and SASEGT. Trimming took off 2 bases at V and 0 bases at J, with 23 bases between the two ends. This CDR3 spans 19 amino acids. The CDR3 reads CASSERGWRETGVSYEQYF. CDR3 DNA: TGTGCCAGCAGTGAACGCGGGTGGCGGGAGACAGGGGTCTCCTACGAGCAGTACTTC.

The sample holds one count of this clone. The chain employs TRBV18 and TRBJ2-5; maybe TRBD2 (5 bases). This CDR3 has 15 residues. V lost 3 bases to trimming and J lost 3 bases, with 14 bases between them. Germline V gives CDR1 KGHSH, CDR2 LQKENI. The CDR3 region has the DNA TGTGCCAGCTCACCCCCGGGAAGAGGTGAAGAGACCCAGTACTTC. As protein: CASSPPGRGEETQYF. The variable domain in full, with the rest retrieved from reference TRBV18 and TRBJ2-5, is NAGVMQNPRHLVRRRGQEARLRCSPMKGHSHVYWYRQLPEEGLKFMVYLQKENIIDESGMPKERFSAEFPKEGPSILRIQQVVRGDSAAYFCASSPPGRGEETQYFGPGTRLLVL.

V is TRBV5-8 and J is TRBJ1-4; 7 bases are a match to TRBD1. Germline loops: CDR1 SGHTS, CDR2 YDEGEE. The CDR3 spans 14 residues. V was clipped by 6 bases and J by 3 bases; unmatched bases: 5. DNA of the CDR3: TGTGCCAGCACCCCGGGACAGCCTAATGAAAAACTGTTTTTT. Amino acids: CASTPGQPNEKLFF.

This clone was detected once. V usage is TRBV19 and J usage is TRBJ1-5; 8 positions match TRBD1. V lost 3 bases, J lost 1 base, and 5 bases stayed unmatched. The CDR3 spans 16 residues. The V gene's germline CDR1 is LNHDA and CDR2 SQIVND (reference sequence). CDR3 in DNA: TGTGCCAGTAGTATTTACGGACAGGGAAGCAATCAGCCCCAGCATTTT. The encoded protein is CASSIYGQGSNQPQHF. Complete variable domain (other parts from reference TRBV19 and TRBJ1-5): DGGITQSPKYLFRKEGQNVTLSCEQNLNHDAMYWYRQDPGQGLRLIYYSQIVNDFQKGDIAEGYSVSREKKESFPLTVTSAQKNPTAFYLCASSIYGQGSNQPQHFGDGTRLSIL.

The chain uses TRBV10-2 and TRBJ1-3; D remains unclear. CDR3 length: 14 residues. The V gene lost 2 bases and the J gene lost 4 bases, with 9 bases spanning the gap. Germline CDR1 WSHSY, CDR2 SAAADI. The CDR3 nucleotides read TGCGCCAGCAGTGAGAATCTCGGGGGAAACACCATATATTTT. Translation gives CASSENLGGNTIYF.

The genes are TRBV18 and TRBJ2-1, with 11 positions matching TRBD2. In germline, CDR1 is KGHSH, CDR2 LQKENI. The CDR3 contains 15 residues. V lost 2 bases and J lost 4; bases outside the gene matches: 1. CDR3 coding DNA: TGTGCCAGCTCACCATCTAGCGGGGGGTACAATGAGCAGTTCTTC. Protein sequence: CASSPSSGGYNEQFF.

This CDR3 is CASSPTSGGTDTQYF. CDR3 DNA sequence: TGTGCCAGCTCACCCACATCCGGGGGCACAGATACGCAGTATTTT. The gene calls are TRBV18 and TRBJ2-3; D is perhaps TRBD2 (5 bases). Germline CDR1 and CDR2: KGHSH and LQKENI. There are 15 residues in the CDR3. The V gene lost 3 bases and the J gene lost 1 base, with 11 bases spanning the gap.

V and J are TRBV4-1 and TRBJ2-1; D is undetermined. The CDR3 consists of 16 residues. V was pared by 1 base and J by 6 bases, with 16 bases between. Germline CDR1 is MGHRA and CDR2 is YSYEKL. CDR3: CASSQVGRHSFNEQFF. The CDR3 DNA reads as TGCGCCAGCAGCCAAGTCGGCAGGCACAGCTTCAATGAGCAGTTCTTC.

This rearrangement joins TRBV12-3 or TRBV12-4 to TRBJ1-5, with D possibly matching TRBD1 (5 bases). The V and J ends lost 2 bases and 5 bases respectively, with 7 bases between them. The CDR3 extends over 13 amino acids. The CDR3 reads CASSLQGHQPQHF. The CDR3 DNA follows: TGTGCCAGCAGTTTACAGGGTCATCAGCCCCAGCATTTT.

J is TRBJ2-5 and V is TRBV5-1, with TRBD1 matching 12 bases. Per the germline V gene, CDR1 is SGHRS and CDR2 is YFSETQ. The CDR3 extends over 17 amino acids. Trimming removed 0 bases from V and 4 bases from J; junction bases left unmatched: 7. The CDR3 spells CASSLVGQGARGETQYF. CDR3 in DNA: TGCGCCAGCAGCTTGGTGGGACAGGGGGCTAGAGGAGAGACCCAGTACTTC.

The CDR3, as DNA: TGCGCCAGCAGCTGGGACAAAACCTACGAGCAGTACTTC. Its translation is CASSWDKTYEQYF. V is TRBV5-1 and J is TRBJ2-7; possible D gene TRBD1, 6 bases. Trimming removed 3 bases at V and 2 bases at J, with 9 bases between. CDR1 and CDR2 (germline): SGHRS, YFSETQ. The CDR3 length is 13 residues.

The J gene is TRBJ1-2, the V gene TRBV18; TRBD1 matches 7 bases. CDR1 and CDR2 from the germline V gene are KGHSH and LQKENI. V was pared by 2 bases and J by 0 bases, with 3 bases of the junction left unmatched. The CDR3 length is 15 residues. In DNA form, the CDR3 reads TGTGCCAGCTCACCAGGGACAGATCCTAACTATGGCTACACCTTC. Amino acid sequence: CASSPGTDPNYGYTF.

The chain combines TRBV5-1 with TRBJ2-3; TRBD2 is a possible D gene (7 bases). The V gene lost 7 bases and the J gene lost 3 bases, with 18 bases spanning the gap. Per the germline V gene, CDR1 is SGHRS and CDR2 is YFSETQ. The CDR3 covers 15 residues. DNA for the CDR3: TGCGCCAGCCAGGGAGGGGGGCACCCTACAGATACGCAGTATTTT. Translated: CASQGGGHPTDTQYF.

This clone was detected only a few times. V is TRBV3-1 (or the pseudogene TRBV3-2) and J is TRBJ1-4; a possible D gene is TRBD1 (5 bases). The germline gives CDR1 LGHDT, CDR2 YNNKEL (reference sequence). Deletions cut 10 bases from V and 0 bases from J, with 15 bases between. CDR3 length: 15 residues. Here the CDR3 reads CATTAGGATNEKLFF. Here the CDR3 DNA reads TGTGCCACCACCGCGGGGGGTGCAACTAATGAAAAACTGTTTTTT.